The clone carrying this T cell receptor beta chain was found a few times. As yet, its antigen is unknown. V shed 7 bases, J shed 2 bases, and the junction held 8 bases outside the gene matches. Looked up from germline, CDR1 is SGHDT and CDR2 is YYEEEE. This CDR3 spans 14 amino acids. The data originate from a study of neurological immune-mediated disorders. Study results and limitations: Private repertoires in all groups were suggested by the absence of shared CDR3 amino acid sequences among expanded clones across subjects.

There were 1 million CD4+ or CD8+ T cells used in the sorted libraries. The method for making cDNA was 5'RACE, and it used 10-nucleotide random UMIs. One entry per CDR3 protein, called by TCRdb with MiXCR from the 5' RACE reads. The sample has under 60,000 distinct CDR3 sequences; approximately 6.2% are singletons. The chain combines TRBV5-6 with TRBJ1-1; TRBD1 aligns across 7 bases. The source of this sequence is a woman between 18 and 29 years old with multiple sclerosis. Sequencing was done on a sample of CD4+ T cells from blood. Here the CDR3 reads CASGPRQGNTEAFF. The DNA for the CDR3 is TGTGCCAGCGGACCCCGACAGGGAAACACTGAAGCTTTCTTT.